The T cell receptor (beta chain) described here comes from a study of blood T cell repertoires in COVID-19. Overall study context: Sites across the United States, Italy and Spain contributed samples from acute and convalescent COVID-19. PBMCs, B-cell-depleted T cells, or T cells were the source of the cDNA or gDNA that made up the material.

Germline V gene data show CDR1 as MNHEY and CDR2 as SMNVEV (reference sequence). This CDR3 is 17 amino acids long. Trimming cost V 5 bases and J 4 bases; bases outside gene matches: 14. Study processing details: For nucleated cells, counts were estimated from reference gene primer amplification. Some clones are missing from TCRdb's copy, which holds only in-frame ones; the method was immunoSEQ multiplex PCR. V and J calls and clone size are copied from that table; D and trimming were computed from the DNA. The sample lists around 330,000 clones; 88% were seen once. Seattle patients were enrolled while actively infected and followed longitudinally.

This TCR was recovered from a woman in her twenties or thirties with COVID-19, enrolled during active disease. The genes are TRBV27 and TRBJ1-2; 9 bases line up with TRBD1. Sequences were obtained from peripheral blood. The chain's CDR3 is CASSNDRGTPFFYGYTF. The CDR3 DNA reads TGTGCCAGCAGTAACGACAGGGGGACCCCCTTTTTCTATGGCTACACCTTC.